Listed below are T cell receptor beta chains from one sample, sequenced in a study of cytomegalovirus exposure and HLA in healthy donors. Data came from immunoSEQ multiplex PCR; TCRdb stores just in-frame clones and leaves some out. In the table there are about 130,000 clones, approximately 90% of which are singletons. Sequencing used PBMCs. All receptors derive from a woman in her twenties or thirties in good health and CMV-seropositive. CDR3s include the opening cysteine and the closing phenylalanine or tryptophan. Each record gives: clone size, D gene, V gene, J gene, CDR3 DNA, CDR3 protein. D genes are given only for firm matches. Expanded clones get a size class; other rows say once, few or many, or leave the size out.

>.|TRBD1|TRBV7-9|TRBJ2-5
TGTGCCAGCAGTACAACCGGGACAGGGCAAGAGACCCAGTACTTC
CASSTTGTGQETQYF
>.|.|TRBV4-1|TRBJ1-2
TGCGCCAGCAGCCAAGAAGAGGGTTATGGCTATGGCTACACCTTC
CASSQEEGYGYGYTF
>.|.|TRBV6-5|TRBJ2-7
TGTGCCAGCAGTTACTCTTCCCGACATTACGAGCAGTACTTC
CASSYSSRHYEQYF
>.|TRBD2|TRBV28|TRBJ2-1
TGTGCCAGCAGTTTAATAGCGGGCTACAATGAGCAGTTCTTC
CASSLIAGYNEQFF
>.|.|TRBV7-9|TRBJ2-7
TGTGCCAGCAGCTTAGAGGACAGATCCTACGAGCAGTACTTC
CASSLEDRSYEQYF
>.|TRBD2|TRBV10-3|TRBJ2-7
TGTGCCATCAGTGAGTGGCGCGGGAGGGTCACCTACGAGCAGTACTTC
CAISEWRGRVTYEQYF
>.|TRBD1|TRBV4-1|TRBJ1-2
TGCGCCAGCAGCCCCACTTTTGGGGGACAGGGGGGACGCTACACCTTC
CASSPTFGGQGGRYTF
>few|TRBD1|TRBV11-2|TRBJ2-1
TGTGCCAGCAGCCCAGCCTACGGACAGGGGGATAACAATGAGCAGTTCTTC
CASSPAYGQGDNNEQFF
>.|TRBD1|TRBV10-1|TRBJ2-2
TGCGCCAGCAGCCGGGACAGGGGAACCGGGGAGCTGTTTTTT
CASSRDRGTGELFF
>.|TRBD2|TRBV5-6|TRBJ2-1
TGTGCCAGCAGCTTTGATCGGACTAGCGGTTACAATGAGCAGTTCTTC
CASSFDRTSGYNEQFF
>.|.|TRBV5-1|TRBJ2-7
TGCGCCAGCAGCTTGACTCCGGAGAGGGCCGATTCTTTCTCCTACGAGCAGTACTTC
CASSLTPERADSFSYEQYF
>.|TRBD2|TRBV18|TRBJ2-7
TGTGCCAGCTCACCGATTCCTCTAGCGGGAGGGCCTGACGAGCAGTACTTC
CASSPIPLAGGPDEQYF
>.|.|TRBV16|TRBJ2-7
TGTGCCAGCAGCCAATACCTTCCGGGCGAGCAGTACTTC
CASSQYLPGEQYF
>.|TRBD2|TRBV7-2|TRBJ2-5
TGTGCCAGCAGCTTAGGAACTAGCGGGGGCCAAGAGACCCAGTACTTC
CASSLGTSGGQETQYF
>.|TRBD2|TRBV10-1|TRBJ2-1
TGCGCCAGCAGTGAGTCAGGTAGCGGGAGGGCCCCAGGGTACAATGAGCAGTTCTTC
CASSESGSGRAPGYNEQFF
>.|.|TRBV7-9|TRBJ2-7
TGTGCCAGCAGCTTCCAACAGGGTGAGCAGTACTTC
CASSFQQGEQYF